This is a list of T cell receptor beta chains from one sample in a study of cytomegalovirus exposure and HLA in healthy donors. Clones were sequenced by immunoSEQ multiplex PCR, and TCRdb holds only the in-frame ones, with some missing. The table has around 200,000 clones, 75% to 90% seen once; the top ten hold 2.7%. What was sequenced was PBMCs. These receptor sequences come from a woman in her thirties or forties in good health and CMV-seronegative. Both conserved end residues are part of each CDR3. A D gene is named only where the DNA matches it firmly. Not every row has a clone size; where given, it reads once, few, many or a size class.

d_gene	abundance	v_gene	j_gene	CDR3nt	CDR3aa
NA	NA	TRBV11-1	TRBJ2-1	TGTGCCAGCAGCCCGGTCGGGAACTCCTACAATGAGCAGTTCTTC	CASSPVGNSYNEQFF
NA	NA	TRBV30	TRBJ2-7	TGTGCCTGGTTGATCTCCGGCTACGAGCAGTACTTC	CAWLISGYEQYF
TRBD2	NA	TRBV5-1	TRBJ2-3	TGCGCCAGCAGCTTGTATGGGGGGAGGGCAGATACGCAGTATTTT	CASSLYGGRADTQYF
TRBD2	NA	TRBV9	TRBJ2-1	TGTGCCAGCAGCCCACCCGGGAGGCTAGCGGGAGGAAATGAGCAGTTCTTC	CASSPPGRLAGGNEQFF
TRBD1	NA	TRBV9	TRBJ1-3	TGTGCCAGCAGCGAGGACAGGGTAGTCTCTGGAAACACCATATATTTT	CASSEDRVVSGNTIYF
TRBD1	NA	TRBV19	TRBJ1-2	TGTGCCAGTAGCTGGGACAGGGGTTTAGGTGGCTACACCTTC	CASSWDRGLGGYTF
TRBD2	NA	TRBV5-1	TRBJ2-1	TGCGCCAGCAGCACGGGGGGAATGGGACTAGCGGCCACCCAAGCCTACAATGAGCAGTTCTTC	CASSTGGMGLAATQAYNEQFF
NA	NA	TRBV2	TRBJ2-7	TGTGCCAGCAGTGTAGACAGGACCAATTCCAAGCAGTACTTC	CASSVDRTNSKQYF
NA	NA	TRBV6-1	TRBJ1-3	TGTGCCAGCTCTACCAGGGTGAACGGAAACACCATATATTTT	CASSTRVNGNTIYF
NA	NA	TRBV10-1	TRBJ1-1	TGCGCCAGCAGTGAGCCGCAGGGTGGTCGAGCTTTCTTT	CASSEPQGGRAFF
NA	NA	TRBV9	TRBJ2-7	TGTGCCAGCAGCGTAGTCCCCATACTGATCTACGAGCAGTACTTC	CASSVVPILIYEQYF
NA	once	TRBV28	TRBJ2-1	TGTGCCAGCAACCAAGCGGTTGGCAATGAGCAGTTCTTC	CASNQAVGNEQFF
TRBD2	few	TRBV27	TRBJ2-3	TGTGCCAGCAGTTCCCTACTAGCGGGCGGCACAGATACGCAGTATTTT	CASSSLLAGGTDTQYF